This passage covers 21 T cell receptor beta chains from one sample sequenced in a study of blood T cell repertoires in COVID-19. TCRdb keeps only in-frame clones here, not all; method: immunoSEQ multiplex PCR. The sample records fewer than 200,000 clones, roughly 85% being singletons. The sequencing input was PBMCs or T cells enriched from blood (not recorded which). These receptors were obtained from a woman younger than 30 who had recovered from COVID-19.

J is TRBJ1-1 and V is TRBV30; D may be TRBD1 (5 bases). Trimming took 4 bases from V and 3 from J, leaving 15 bases between them. There are 14 residues in the CDR3. CDR1 and CDR2 from the germline V gene are GTSNPN and SVGIG (reference sequence). The CDR3 DNA follows: TGTGCCTGGACCCTGAGCGGGGGATACACTGAAGCTTTCTTT. Translation gives CAWTLSGGYTEAFF.

The chain's CDR3 is CAFSGTGDEKLFF. The CDR3 bases are TGTGCCTTTTCCGGGACAGGGGATGAAAAACTGTTTTTT. The chain joins TRBV2 to TRBJ1-4; 10 bases match TRBD1. Per the germline V gene, CDR1 is SNHLY and CDR2 is FYNNEI. The CDR3 has 13 amino acids. V lost 11 bases, J lost 6 bases, and 6 bases stayed unmatched.

This clone was observed once. This CDR3 reads CATDRGGRGGYTF. In nucleotides, the CDR3 is TGTGCCACCGATAGGGGGGGCCGCGGGGGCTACACCTTC. The chain recombines TRBV28 with TRBJ1-2, with TRBD1 as a possible D gene (6 bases). Trimming took 10 bases from V and 8 from J, leaving 20 bases between them. The germline V gene encodes CDR1 MDHEN and CDR2 SYDVKM. This CDR3 region has 13 residues.

CDR3 residues: CASSPPNFLATGELFF. The CDR3 coding sequence is TGTGCCAGCAGCCCCCCGAACTTCCTAGCCACCGGGGAGCTGTTTTTT. The chain couples TRBV28 to TRBJ2-2; weak D call: TRBD2 (5 bases). V was pared by 6 bases and J by 4 bases, with 18 bases between. Germline lookup yields CDR1 MDHEN and CDR2 SYDVKM. The CDR3 contains 16 residues.

This rearrangement joins TRBV27 to TRBJ1-5; D may be TRBD1 (6 bases). The V gene's germline CDR1 is MNHEY and CDR2 SMNVEV (reference sequence). The length of the CDR3 is 16 residues. Trimming left V 3 bases short and J 3 bases short, with 15 bases between. CDR3 loop: CASSFISDRNNQPQHF. Here the CDR3 DNA reads TGTGCCAGCAGTTTTATCTCCGACAGGAACAATCAGCCCCAGCATTTT.

The V gene is TRBV28, the J gene TRBJ2-7; 9 bases are shared with TRBD1. Germline CDR1 MDHEN, CDR2 SYDVKM. V lost 6 bases, J lost 3 bases, and 9 bases stayed unmatched. CDR3 length: 15 amino acids. CDR3 sequence reads: CASRSTGGGRYEQYF. CDR3 nucleotide sequence: TGTGCCAGCAGATCCACAGGGGGCGGGCGCTACGAGCAGTACTTC.

The chain uses TRBV6-1 and TRBJ2-7; 7 nucleotides match TRBD2. The CDR3 sequence is 16 residues long. Germline V gene lookup returns CDR1 MNHNS and CDR2 SASEGT. The trim removed 2 bases at V and 0 bases at J, leaving 7 bases unmatched. The CDR3 DNA is TGTGCCAGCAGTGAACGACCCCGGGAGGCCTCCTACGAGCAGTACTTC. This codes for CASSERPREASYEQYF.

The rearrangement uses TRBV5-1 and TRBJ1-2, with D possibly being TRBD1 (5 bases). Germline CDR1 reads SGHRS; CDR2 reads YFSETQ. The CDR3 is made up of 18 amino acids. Trimming shortened V by 3 bases and J by 0 bases, and 21 bases separated the two germline ends. For the CDR3, the DNA is TGCGCCAGCAGCTCCCTGGGGCTAGACGGACTAGCTAACTATGGCTACACCTTC. As protein: CASSSLGLDGLANYGYTF.

This chain connects TRBV10-1 to TRBJ2-7; perhaps TRBD2 as D (6 bases). Germline V lookup: CDR1 WNHNN, CDR2 SYGVQD (reference sequence). The CDR3 runs to 14 residues. V was pared by 2 bases and J by 6 bases, with 14 bases between. The CDR3 reads CASSEIGGFGEQYF. DNA for the CDR3: TGCGCCAGCAGTGAGATAGGAGGGTTCGGCGAGCAGTACTTC.

The V and J genes are TRBV13 and TRBJ2-3, with 9 bases lining up with TRBD2. V shed 7 bases and J 2 bases; nucleotides not matched to a gene: 16. Germline-derived CDR1 and CDR2 are PRHDT and FYEKMQ (reference sequence). There are 18 residues in the CDR3. The CDR3 sequence is CASTPELRGGNLTDTQYF. The CDR3 bases are TGTGCCAGCACCCCAGAGTTGCGGGGGGGGAACCTCACAGATACGCAGTATTTT.

This rearrangement joins TRBV6-5 to TRBJ1-1; 7 positions agree with TRBD1. This CDR3 region has 14 residues. Germline CDR1 reads MNHEY; CDR2 reads SVGAGI. Trimming cost V 6 bases and J 3 bases; bases outside gene matches: 7. CDR3 loop: CASRTGTADTEAFF. The CDR3 nucleotides read TGTGCCAGCAGAACCGGGACAGCCGACACTGAAGCTTTCTTT.

This clone has just one count. The V and J genes are TRBV15 and TRBJ2-5; D not certain. The V and J ends lost 1 base and 4 bases respectively, with 10 bases between them. The CDR3 is made up of 14 amino acids. CDR1 and CDR2 from the germline V gene are LNHNV and YYDKDF (reference sequence). CDR3 DNA sequence: TGTGCCACCAGCAGAGGATCCAACTCAGAGACCCAGTACTTC. This sequence encodes CATSRGSNSETQYF.

This sequence joins TRBV19 and TRBJ2-2; 8 bases match TRBD2. Losses at the gene ends were 4 bases for V and 1 base for J; bases not matched to a gene: 2. Germline V gene lookup returns CDR1 LNHDA and CDR2 SQIVND (reference sequence). The CDR3 spans 15 residues. CDR3 sequence: CASSNAGGNTGELFF. As DNA, the CDR3 is TGTGCCAGTAGTAACGCGGGGGGGAACACCGGGGAGCTGTTTTTT.

This chain joins TRBV19 and TRBJ2-7, with D possibly matching TRBD2 (5 bases). CDR3 size: 13 residues. The germline gives CDR1 LNHDA, CDR2 SQIVND (reference sequence). The V end was cut by 3 bases, the J end by 7 bases, with 13 bases between. CDR3 DNA: TGTGCCAGTAGTATTAGGCCCCCGGGAGAGCAGTACTTC. Translation gives CASSIRPPGEQYF.

This sequence joins TRBV7-6 and TRBJ1-1; TRBD1 agrees at 7 bases. The CDR3 totals 13 residues. Germline CDR1 and CDR2: SGHVS and FNYEAQ. V lost 5 bases to trimming and J lost 4 bases; unmatched junction nucleotides: 4. CDR3 region: CASSPGTATEAFF. The CDR3 bases are TGTGCCAGCAGCCCCGGGACAGCCACTGAAGCTTTCTTT.

J is TRBJ2-2 and V is TRBV7-3; D is possibly TRBD2 (5 bases). Germline CDR1 and CDR2: SGHTA and FQGTGA. Trimming pared 6 bases from V and 1 base from J, leaving 9 bases between. The CDR3 sequence is 14 residues long. The CDR3 DNA reads TGTGCCAGCAGTTCGGGAAGGAACACCGGGGAGCTGTTTTTT. It is translated as CASSSGRNTGELFF.

The V and J genes are TRBV5-1 and TRBJ1-5; unclear D gene. Germline CDR1 is SGHRS and CDR2 is YFSETQ. Trimming left V 4 bases short and J 6 bases short, with 11 bases between. The CDR3 runs 13 residues. This chain's CDR3 is CASSPGEGQPQHF. The CDR3 nucleotides read TGCGCCAGCAGCCCGGGAGAGGGTCAGCCCCAGCATTTT.

This clone was recorded only once. The chain carries TRBV5-1 and TRBJ2-3, with TRBD2 matching 8 bases. The CDR3 has 18 amino acids. Per the germline V gene, CDR1 is SGHRS and CDR2 is YFSETQ. V lost 4 bases and J lost 2; bases outside the gene matches: 15. The CDR3 is CASSPTTQTSANTDTQYF. The CDR3 region has the DNA TGCGCCAGCAGCCCTACAACCCAGACTAGCGCCAACACAGATACGCAGTATTTT. The complete variable domain, with remaining parts taken from reference TRBV5-1 and TRBJ2-3, reads KAGVTQTPRYLIKTRGQQVTLSCSPISGHRSVSWYQQTPGQGLQFLFEYFSETQRNKGNFPGRFSGRQFSNSRSEMNVSTLELGDSALYLCASSPTTQTSANTDTQYFGPGTRLTVL.

The chain joins TRBV7-3 to TRBJ2-2; tentative D call: TRBD1 (5 bases). There are 16 residues in the CDR3. The V and J ends lost 5 bases and 7 bases respectively, with 20 bases between them. The V gene's germline CDR1 is SGHTA and CDR2 FQGTGA. The CDR3 DNA sequence: TGTGCCAGCAGCCAGACCACTGCCACAAGGGGCGGGGAGCTGTTTTTT. This sequence encodes CASSQTTATRGGELFF.

The J gene is TRBJ2-1, the V gene TRBV28; 9 bases are a match to TRBD1. V gave up 7 bases and J gave up 2 bases; unmatched junction bases: 9. The CDR3 runs to 16 residues. Germline CDR1 is MDHEN and CDR2 is SYDVKM. The CDR3 DNA sequence: TGTGCCAGCAATATACTCCGGGACAGGGCCTACAATGAGCAGTTCTTC. Translated: CASNILRDRAYNEQFF.

The V call is TRBV11-2, the J call TRBJ2-4, with TRBD1 matching 7 bases. After removal of 2 bases from V and 4 bases from J, the junction contained 8 bases not matched to a gene. The CDR3 is 16 amino acids. Germline values: CDR1 SGHAT, CDR2 FQNNGV. The CDR3 DNA reads as TGTGCCAGCAGCTTATTCCCCGACAGGGATAAAAACATTCAGTACTTC. It yields the protein CASSLFPDRDKNIQYF.